Listed here is a single T cell receptor (beta chain). The target antigen is unknown. The data stem from a study of cytomegalovirus exposure and HLA in healthy donors. Each donor's status was that of a healthy bone marrow donor. A multiplex PCR was run with 60 Vbeta primers and 13 Jbeta primers. Produced via immunoSEQ multiplex PCR; TCRdb's table is partial and in-frame only. The sample shows under 200,000 clones, and approximately 0.72% sits with its ten largest clones. The CDR3 contains 12 residues. Per the germline V gene, CDR1 is GTSNPN and CDR2 is SVGIG (reference sequence). Trimming left V 5 bases short and J 5 bases short, with 12 bases between. The study, taken as a whole, reports: Analyzed later, most CMV-associated TCR beta chains appeared HLA-restricted. Presence/absence analyses rested on an assumption that sequencing depth was roughly uniform across donors. A prior analysis recorded that most TCR beta V segments were productive about 87% or about 30% of the time.

This sequence joins TRBV30 and TRBJ2-5; maybe TRBD2 (6 bases). What was sequenced was PBMCs. The clonotype was recovered from a young woman in good health and CMV-seropositive. The CDR3 nucleotides are TGTGCCTGGTTGGTTGGGGGGGAGACCCAGTACTTC. As protein: CAWLVGGETQYF.